A single sample gave rise to the 22 T cell receptor beta chains below, sequenced in a study of regulatory T cells in long-lasting Graves disease. Libraries of TCR beta came from iRepertoire HTBI primers plus Arm-PCR of CDR3 regions. Using its own MiXCR run on the multiplex PCR reads, TCRdb lists one record per CDR3 protein. The sample holds approximately 490,000 distinct CDR3 sequences, around 16% seen once. The time point was: newly diagnosed GD, antithyroid drugs for less than 3 months. After RNA was extracted from PBMCs, the TCR library was made from it. The sample was also linked to a second study, of T cells in Graves' hyperthyroidism and ophthalmopathy.

Sequences were derived from peripheral blood mononuclear cells (PBMCs), sampled at new diagnosis, from a patient treated with antithyroid drugs. The receptors derive from a man aged 40-50 years with Graves disease.

The chain has TRBV20-1 and TRBJ2-2, with 10 bases matching TRBD2. J was trimmed by 6 bases and V by 0 bases; bases with no gene match: 10. This CDR3 contains 17 residues. Germline-derived CDR1 and CDR2 are DFQATT and SNEGSKA (reference sequence). Written as DNA, the CDR3 is TGCAGTGCTAGAGATATCGGAGCTAGCGGGAGTTCCGGGGAGCTGTTTTTT. It yields the protein CSARDIGASGSSGELFF.

The table lists this clonotype with a few counts. This chain uses TRBV5-5 with TRBJ1-5; maybe TRBD1 (6 bases). The CDR3 runs 19 residues. Trimming stripped 5 bases from V and 0 bases from J, with 24 bases between. The germline V gene has CDR1 SGHKS and CDR2 YYEKEE (reference sequence). Here the CDR3 reads CASRYREVPRSYSNQPQHF. The CDR3 coding sequence is TGTGCCAGCAGGTACAGGGAAGTCCCCCGTAGCTATAGCAATCAGCCCCAGCATTTT.

The V and J genes are TRBV20-1 and TRBJ2-4, with TRBD1 identical over 7 bases. The CDR3 totals 14 residues. V trimming: 5 bases; J trimming: 0 bases; junction bases outside the gene matches: 4. Germline assignment: CDR1 DFQATT and CDR2 SNEGSKA (reference sequence). This CDR3 reads CSASGQLAKNIQYF. CDR3 nucleotides: TGCAGTGCTTCGGGACAGCTAGCCAAAAACATTCAGTACTTC.

This clonotype has a count of ten or more. The chain joins TRBV7-2 to TRBJ2-1; 12 nucleotides agree with TRBD2. The CDR3 runs to 16 residues. Looked up from germline, CDR1 is SGHTA and CDR2 is FQGNSA. V lost 1 base to trimming and J lost 6 bases; unmatched junction nucleotides: 4. The CDR3 reads CASSLDLAGGLNEQFF. The CDR3 nucleotides read TGTGCCAGCAGCTTAGATCTAGCGGGAGGGCTCAATGAGCAGTTCTTC.

This clonotype came up many times. The chain is built from TRBV28 and TRBJ2-7, with TRBD1 matching 7 bases. Losses at the gene ends were 5 bases for V and 1 base for J; bases not matched to a gene: 8. Germline-derived CDR1 and CDR2 are MDHEN and SYDVKM. CDR3 length: 15 amino acids. The CDR3 reads CASSTTGTLSYEQYF. CDR3 nucleotides: TGTGCCAGCAGTACGACAGGGACCTTATCCTACGAGCAGTACTTC.

The chain employs TRBV27 and TRBJ2-1; D may match TRBD1 or TRBD2 (5 bases each). This CDR3 region has 14 residues. CDR1 is MNHEY, CDR2 SMNVEV, per germline (reference sequence). Trimming left V 8 bases short and J 6 bases short, with 17 bases between. The CDR3 nucleotides read TGTGCCAGCCGGGACCACCCTCCTGTCAATGAGCAGTTCTTC. Protein: CASRDHPPVNEQFF.

This clonotype showed up many times. One end of the junction fails to match germline, which may point to a read error. J is TRBJ2-7 and V is TRBV4-1, with 8 bases aligning to TRBD2. The CDR3 is made up of 16 amino acids. Germline assignment: CDR1 MGHRA and CDR2 YSYEKL. This CDR3 is CASSQEGSGSSYEQYF. Written as DNA, the CDR3 is TGTGCCAGCAGCCAAGAAGGAAGCGGGAGCTCCTACGAGCAGTACTTC.

This clonotype was observed many times. The chain uses TRBV5-1 and TRBJ2-3; 8 nucleotides line up with TRBD1. CDR1 and CDR2 from the germline V gene are SGHRS and YFSETQ. This CDR3 is 15 amino acids long. V was pared by 10 bases and J by 6 bases, with 16 bases of the junction left unmatched. The CDR3: CACRRDRTSGDTQYF. The CDR3 bases are TGCGCCTGTCGCCGGGACAGGACTTCAGGCGATACGCAGTATTTT.

This clonotype has only a few counts. The chain uses TRBV20-1 and TRBJ2-1; 8 bases line up with TRBD1. The CDR3 runs to 13 residues. Germline V gives CDR1 DFQATT, CDR2 SNEGSKA (reference sequence). V lost 3 bases to trimming and J lost 5 bases; unmatched junction nucleotides: 3. The CDR3 DNA is TGCAGTGCTAGGGGGACAGGAAACAATGAGCAGTTCTTC. It translates to CSARGTGNNEQFF.

Ten or more counts support this clonotype. This chain links TRBV7-2 with TRBJ2-7, with 7 bases matching TRBD1. This CDR3 spans 15 amino acids. Germline V gene sequence: CDR1 SGHTA, CDR2 FQGNSA. Losses at the gene ends were 5 bases for V and 3 bases for J; bases not matched to a gene: 10. The CDR3 protein is CASSLRDRDNYEQYF. For the CDR3, the DNA is TGTGCCAGCAGCCTGCGAGACAGGGATAACTACGAGCAGTACTTC.

Comments on this clonotype: A much larger clone sits a single nucleotide away, making a read error possible. The chain joins TRBV5-1 to TRBJ1-1, with TRBD1 as a possible D gene (5 bases). CDR1 is SGHRS, CDR2 YFSETQ, per germline. CDR3 length: 14 residues. The CDR3 loop is CAGSNLQGSTEAFF. CDR3 nucleotide sequence: TGCGCCGGCAGCAACCTCCAGGGAAGCACTGAAGCTTTCTTT.

A few counts support this clonotype. This sequence joins TRBV20-1 and TRBJ2-3; 14 nucleotides align to TRBD2. CDR1 is DFQATT, CDR2 SNEGSKA, per germline (reference sequence). Trimming took 5 bases from V and 6 from J; bases not matched to a gene: 7. This CDR3 has 15 amino acids. CDR3 amino acids: CSAESTSGRGDTQYF. CDR3 bases: TGCAGTGCTGAATCGACTAGCGGGAGGGGTGATACGCAGTATTTT.

At least ten counts were recorded for this clonotype. The CDR3 nucleotides read TGTGCCAGCAGTGAAGTCCGGGGAAAGGGGTATTCACCCCTCCACTTT. Amino acids: CASSEVRGKGYSPLHF. The chain couples TRBV6-1 to TRBJ1-6, with D possibly being TRBD1 (5 bases). The ends were cut back, 1 base at V and 8 bases at J, with 15 bases in the middle. This CDR3 spans 16 amino acids. From germline, CDR1 is MNHNS and CDR2 SASEGT.

In its sample, this clonotype was seen many times. V and J are TRBV3-1 and TRBJ2-5; D unresolved. Germline CDR1 and CDR2: LGHDT and YNNKEL (reference sequence). The CDR3 is made up of 12 amino acids. Between the trimmed V and J ends, which lost 0 bases and 6 bases, there was a span of 5 bases. This chain's CDR3 is CASSQDLKTQYF. CDR3 DNA: TGTGCCAGCAGCCAAGATTTAAAGACCCAGTACTTC.

There are many counts of this clonotype. The chain combines TRBV7-2 with TRBJ2-5, with D unclear. Germline CDR1 reads SGHTA; CDR2 reads FQGNSA. The germline V and J ends were trimmed by 4 bases and 2 bases, with 11 bases remaining between them. This CDR3 region has 14 residues. CDR3: CASSSPGPQETQYF. The CDR3 region has the DNA TGTGCCAGCAGCTCTCCGGGTCCGCAAGAGACCCAGTACTTC.

This clonotype has a handful of counts. The V gene is TRBV10-3, the J gene TRBJ1-1; no clear D gene. CDR3 length: 12 amino acids. Germline V CDR1 and CDR2: ENHRY, SYGVKD. Trimming shortened V by 4 bases and J by 3 bases, and 6 bases separated the two germline ends. The CDR3 protein is CAISGRDTEAFF. The CDR3 bases are TGTGCCATCAGTGGAAGGGACACTGAAGCTTTCTTT.

This clonotype was counted ten times or more. V usage is TRBV29-1 and J usage is TRBJ2-3; 15 nucleotides match TRBD2. The CDR3 covers 14 residues. The trim removed 7 bases at V and 6 bases at J, leaving 5 bases unmatched. Germline values: CDR1 SQVTM, CDR2 ANQGSEA. CDR3 sequence reads: CSAPGTSGGDTQYF. CDR3 in DNA: TGCAGCGCCCCCGGGACTAGCGGGGGGGATACGCAGTATTTT.

This clonotype was recorded at least ten times. The chain couples TRBV5-1 to TRBJ2-7; either TRBD1 or TRBD2 may supply D (5 bases each). The CDR3 consists of 14 residues. Germline V gives CDR1 SGHRS, CDR2 YFSETQ. With 5 bases removed from V and 3 bases from J, the gap between germline ends came to 15 bases. CDR3 DNA sequence: TGCGCCAGCAGAGTTGGGGCAGGGAGCTACGAGCAGTACTTC. As protein: CASRVGAGSYEQYF.

The rearrangement joins TRBV19 to TRBJ2-1; 7 nucleotides match TRBD2. This CDR3 comprises 16 residues. Germline CDR1 and CDR2: LNHDA and SQIVND (reference sequence). Unmatched junction bases numbered 13, after V lost 6 bases and J lost 5 bases. CDR3 DNA: TGTGCCAGTAGCCCCCGGTCGGGAGGCCCTAACAATGAGCAGTTCTTC. It encodes CASSPRSGGPNNEQFF.

This clonotype was counted many times. This CDR3 is CASSPTPGGTEAFF. DNA of the CDR3: TGTGCCAGCTCACCAACCCCAGGAGGCACTGAAGCTTTCTTT. The gene calls are TRBV18 and TRBJ1-1; D not resolved. V was trimmed by 2 bases and J by 4 bases, leaving 11 bases between them. This CDR3 contains 14 residues. Germline CDR1 is KGHSH and CDR2 is LQKENI.

This clonotype was seen many times. This chain joins TRBV6-1 and TRBJ1-1, with 7 bases aligning to TRBD1. CDR1 and CDR2 (germline): MNHNS, SASEGT. CDR3 length equals 13 residues. V dropped 3 bases and J dropped 3; count of bases not matched to a gene: 1. The CDR3 loop is CASSDRGYTEAFF. The DNA of the CDR3 is TGTGCCAGCAGTGACAGGGGGTACACTGAAGCTTTCTTT.

This clonotype was seen more than once but under ten times. The chain joins TRBV9 to TRBJ2-5; a weak D match, TRBD1 (8 bases). V lost 4 bases, J lost 4 bases, and 23 bases lay in between. Germline V gene sequence: CDR1 SGDLS, CDR2 YYNGEE. The CDR3 sequence is 17 residues long. The chain's CDR3 is CASSPQQGGGGGETQYF. The CDR3 bases are TGTGCCAGCAGCCCGCAACAGGGGGGAGGGGGAGGAGAGACCCAGTACTTC. Full variable domain (rest looked up from reference TRBV9 and TRBJ2-5): DSGVTQTPKHLITATGQRVTLRCSPRSGDLSVYWYQQSLDQGLQFLIQYYNGEERAKGNILERFSAQQFPDLHSELNLSSLELGDSALYFCASSPQQGGGGGETQYFGPGTRLLVL.